The entry below describes one T cell receptor (beta chain). This CDR3 has 15 residues. Germline V gives CDR1 SGHRS, CDR2 YFSETQ. J lost 2 bases, V lost 0 bases, and 4 bases had no gene match. These data originate in a study of blood T cell repertoires in COVID-19. Across the whole study: Donors in the United States, Italy and Spain gave samples during acute or convalescent COVID-19. Sample material is recorded as cDNA or gDNA derived from T cells, B-cell-depleted T cells, or PBMCs.

As originally analysed: Estimated nucleated cell counts came from reference gene primer amplification. Using immunoSEQ multiplex PCR, the repertoire was profiled, and TCRdb retains in-frame clones only, with some absent. V, J and clone size reflect that table, while D and trimming were determined from the DNA. Among under 95,000 clones listed, 75% to 95% were seen once. The TCR comes from a woman aged 50 to 60 in a cohort sampled during active COVID-19. The gene calls are TRBV5-1 and TRBJ2-5; 7 nucleotides agree with TRBD1. The material sequenced was peripheral blood. The CDR3 sequence: CASSLGGQTQETQYF. The DNA for the CDR3 is TGCGCCAGCAGCTTGGGGGGACAGACGCAAGAGACCCAGTACTTC.